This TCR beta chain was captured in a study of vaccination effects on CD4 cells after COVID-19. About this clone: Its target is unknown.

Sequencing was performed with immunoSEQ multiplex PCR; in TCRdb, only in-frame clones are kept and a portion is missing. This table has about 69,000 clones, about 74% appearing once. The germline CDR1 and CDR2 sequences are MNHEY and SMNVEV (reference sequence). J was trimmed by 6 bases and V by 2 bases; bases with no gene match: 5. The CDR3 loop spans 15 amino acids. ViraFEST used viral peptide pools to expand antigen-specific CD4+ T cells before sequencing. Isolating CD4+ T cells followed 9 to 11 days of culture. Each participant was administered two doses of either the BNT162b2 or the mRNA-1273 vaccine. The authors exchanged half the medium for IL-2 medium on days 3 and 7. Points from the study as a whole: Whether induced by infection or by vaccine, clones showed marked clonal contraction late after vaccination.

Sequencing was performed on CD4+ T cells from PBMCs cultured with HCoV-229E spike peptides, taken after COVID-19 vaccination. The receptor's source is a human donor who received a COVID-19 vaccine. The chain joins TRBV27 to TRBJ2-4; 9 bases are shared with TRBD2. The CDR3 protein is CASSLDLAGRNIQYF. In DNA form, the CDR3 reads TGTGCCAGCAGTTTAGACCTAGCGGGGAGAAACATTCAGTACTTC.